This T cell receptor (beta chain) appears in the sequencing data of a study of cytomegalovirus exposure and HLA in healthy donors. The V gene's germline CDR1 is SGHRS and CDR2 YFSETQ. Trimming took 4 bases from V and 3 from J; bases not matched to a gene: 4. The CDR3 loop spans 14 amino acids. A few counts support this clone. The study ran its PCR with 60 Vbeta and 13 Jbeta primers. Assay: immunoSEQ multiplex PCR; the TCRdb copy retains only in-frame clones and omits some. The data contain 95,000 to 100,000 clones, about 77% of them singletons. This sequence joins TRBV5-1 and TRBJ2-7, with 10 bases identical to TRBD2. The specimen was PBMCs. This TCR derives from a man in his forties or fifties in good health and CMV-seronegative. The CDR3 is CASSKTSGNYEQYF. The CDR3, as DNA: TGCGCCAGCAGCAAAACTAGCGGGAACTACGAGCAGTACTTC. The full variable domain, with the rest looked up from reference TRBV5-1 and TRBJ2-7, is KAGVTQTPRYLIKTRGQQVTLSCSPISGHRSVSWYQQTPGQGLQFLFEYFSETQRNKGNFPGRFSGRQFSNSRSEMNVSTLELGDSALYLCASSKTSGNYEQYFGPGTRLTVT.